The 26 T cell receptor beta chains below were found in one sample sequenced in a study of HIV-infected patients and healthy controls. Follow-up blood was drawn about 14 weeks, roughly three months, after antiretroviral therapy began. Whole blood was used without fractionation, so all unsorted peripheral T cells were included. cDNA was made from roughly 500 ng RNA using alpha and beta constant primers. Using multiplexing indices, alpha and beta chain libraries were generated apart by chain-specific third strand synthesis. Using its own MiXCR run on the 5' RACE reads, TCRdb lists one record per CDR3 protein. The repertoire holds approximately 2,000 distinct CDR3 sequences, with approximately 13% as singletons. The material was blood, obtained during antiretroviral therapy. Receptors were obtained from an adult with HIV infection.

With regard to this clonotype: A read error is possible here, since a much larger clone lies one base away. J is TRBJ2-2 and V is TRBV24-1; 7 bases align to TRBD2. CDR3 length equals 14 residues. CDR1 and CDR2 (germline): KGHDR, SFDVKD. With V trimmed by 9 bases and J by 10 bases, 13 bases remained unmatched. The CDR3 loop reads CATGAGVVAVELFF. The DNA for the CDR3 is TGTGCCACCGGGGCGGGAGTAGTGGCCGTGGAGCTGTTTTTT.

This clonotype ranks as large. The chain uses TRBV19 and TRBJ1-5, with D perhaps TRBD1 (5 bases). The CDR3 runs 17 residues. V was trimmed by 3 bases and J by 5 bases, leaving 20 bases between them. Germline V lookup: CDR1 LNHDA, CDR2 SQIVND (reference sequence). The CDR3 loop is CASSMFGGVYIDQPQHF. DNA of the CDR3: TGTGCCAGTAGTATGTTTGGGGGAGTTTATATCGATCAGCCCCAGCATTTT.

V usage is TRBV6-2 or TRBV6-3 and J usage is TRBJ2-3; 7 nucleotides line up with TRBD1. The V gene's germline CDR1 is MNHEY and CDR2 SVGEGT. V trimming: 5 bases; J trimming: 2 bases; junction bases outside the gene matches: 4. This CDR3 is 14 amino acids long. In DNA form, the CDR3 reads TGTGCCAGCAGTCAAGACAGGGACACAGATACGCAGTATTTT. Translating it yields CASSQDRDTDTQYF.

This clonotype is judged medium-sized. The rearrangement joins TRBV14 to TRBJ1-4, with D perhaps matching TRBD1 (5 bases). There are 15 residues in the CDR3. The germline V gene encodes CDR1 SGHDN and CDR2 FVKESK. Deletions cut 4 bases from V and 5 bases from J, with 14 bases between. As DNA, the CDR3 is TGTGCCAGCAGCCTACTTAAGACAGTGAATGAAAAACTGTTTTTT. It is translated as CASSLLKTVNEKLFF.

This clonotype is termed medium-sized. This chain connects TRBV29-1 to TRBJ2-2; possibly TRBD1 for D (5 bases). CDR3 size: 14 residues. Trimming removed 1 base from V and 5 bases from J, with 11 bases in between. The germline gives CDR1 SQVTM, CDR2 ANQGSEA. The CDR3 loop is CSVEVQGETGELFF. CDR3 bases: TGCAGCGTTGAAGTCCAAGGGGAAACCGGGGAGCTGTTTTTT.

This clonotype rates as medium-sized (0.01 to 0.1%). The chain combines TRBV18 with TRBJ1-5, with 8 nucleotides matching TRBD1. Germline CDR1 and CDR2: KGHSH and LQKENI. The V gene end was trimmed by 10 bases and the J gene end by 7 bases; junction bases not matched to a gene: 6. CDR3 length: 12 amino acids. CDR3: CATGQGDQPQHF. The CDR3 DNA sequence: TGTGCCACTGGACAGGGTGACCAGCCCCAGCATTTT.

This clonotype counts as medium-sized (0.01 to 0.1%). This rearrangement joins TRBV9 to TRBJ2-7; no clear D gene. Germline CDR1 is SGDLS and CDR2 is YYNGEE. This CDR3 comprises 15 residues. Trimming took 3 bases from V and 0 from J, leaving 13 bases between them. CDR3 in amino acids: CASSAGGEFSYEQYF. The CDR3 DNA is TGTGCCAGCAGCGCGGGTGGGGAATTCTCCTACGAGCAGTACTTC.

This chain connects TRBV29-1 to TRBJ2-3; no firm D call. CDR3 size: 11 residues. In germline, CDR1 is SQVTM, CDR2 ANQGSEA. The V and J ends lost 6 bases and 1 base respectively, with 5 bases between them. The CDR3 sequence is CSVPRTDTQYF. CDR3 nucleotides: TGCAGCGTCCCCCGCACAGATACGCAGTATTTT.

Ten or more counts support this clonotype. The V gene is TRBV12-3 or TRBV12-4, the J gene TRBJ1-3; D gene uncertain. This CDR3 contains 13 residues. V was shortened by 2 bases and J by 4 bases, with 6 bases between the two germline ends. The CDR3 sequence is CASSLTEGNTIYF. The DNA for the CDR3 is TGTGCCAGCAGTTTAACAGAAGGAAACACCATATATTTT.

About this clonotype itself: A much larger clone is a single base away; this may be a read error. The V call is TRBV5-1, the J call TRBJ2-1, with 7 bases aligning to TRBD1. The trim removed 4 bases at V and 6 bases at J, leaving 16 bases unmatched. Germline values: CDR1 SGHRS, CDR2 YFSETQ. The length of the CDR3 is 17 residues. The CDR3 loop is CASSHTSGTVAPNEQFF. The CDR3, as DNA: TGCGCCAGCAGCCACACCTCCGGGACAGTGGCACCCAATGAGCAGTTCTTC. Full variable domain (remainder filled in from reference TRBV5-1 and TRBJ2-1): KAGVTQTPRYLIKTRGQQVTLSCSPISGHRSVSWYQQTPGQGLQFLFEYFSETQRNKGNFPGRFSGRQFSNSRSEMNVSTLELGDSALYLCASSHTSGTVAPNEQFFGPGTRLTVL.

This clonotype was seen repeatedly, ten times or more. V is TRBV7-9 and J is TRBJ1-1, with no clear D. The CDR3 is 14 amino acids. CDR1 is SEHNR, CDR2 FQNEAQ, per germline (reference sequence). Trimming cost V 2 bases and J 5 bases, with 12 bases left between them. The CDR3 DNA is TGTGCCAGCAGCTTATCGGCAGGAGCGACTGAAGCTTTCTTT. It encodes CASSLSAGATEAFF.

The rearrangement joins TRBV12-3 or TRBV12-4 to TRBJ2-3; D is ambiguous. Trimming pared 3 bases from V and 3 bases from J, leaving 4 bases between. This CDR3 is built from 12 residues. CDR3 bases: TGTGCCAGCAGTTTGAGTACAGATACGCAGTATTTT. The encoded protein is CASSLSTDTQYF.

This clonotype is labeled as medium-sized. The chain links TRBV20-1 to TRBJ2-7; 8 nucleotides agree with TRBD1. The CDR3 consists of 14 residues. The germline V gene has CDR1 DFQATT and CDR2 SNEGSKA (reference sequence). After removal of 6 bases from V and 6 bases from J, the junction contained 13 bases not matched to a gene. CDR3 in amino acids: CSATPGTGGSEQYF. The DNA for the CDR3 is TGCAGTGCCACCCCGGGGACAGGAGGGAGCGAGCAGTACTTC.

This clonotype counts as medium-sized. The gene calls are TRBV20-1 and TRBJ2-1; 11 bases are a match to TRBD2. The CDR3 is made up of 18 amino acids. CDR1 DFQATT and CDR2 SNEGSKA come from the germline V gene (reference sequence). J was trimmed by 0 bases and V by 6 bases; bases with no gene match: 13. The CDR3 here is CSALPGTSGKSSYNEQFF. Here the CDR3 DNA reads TGCAGTGCGTTACCCGGGACTAGCGGCAAAAGCTCCTACAATGAGCAGTTCTTC.

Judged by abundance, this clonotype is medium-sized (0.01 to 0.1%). The CDR3 loop reads CASSSGVSYNEQFF. CDR3 in DNA: TGTGCCAGCAGCTCGGGGGTTTCCTACAATGAGCAGTTCTTC. The chain joins TRBV14 to TRBJ2-1; D may be TRBD2 (6 bases). The CDR3 runs 14 residues. Germline assignment: CDR1 SGHDN and CDR2 FVKESK. The V and J ends lost 5 bases and 1 base respectively, with 9 bases between them.

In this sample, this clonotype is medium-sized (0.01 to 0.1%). CDR3 amino acids: CASNGRSGELFF. DNA for the CDR3: TGTGCCAGCAATGGACGCTCCGGGGAGCTGTTTTTT. The chain recombines TRBV27 with TRBJ2-2, with D hard to call. CDR3 length: 12 residues. V was cut by 7 bases and J by 6 bases, with 9 bases left in between. The germline gives CDR1 MNHEY, CDR2 SMNVEV (reference sequence).

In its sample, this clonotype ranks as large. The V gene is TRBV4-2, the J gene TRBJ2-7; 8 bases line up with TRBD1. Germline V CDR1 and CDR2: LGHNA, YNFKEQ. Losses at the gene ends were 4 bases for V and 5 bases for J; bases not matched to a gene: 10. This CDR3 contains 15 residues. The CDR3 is CASSLTVDRVHEQYF. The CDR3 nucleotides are TGTGCCAGCAGCCTTACCGTGGACAGGGTCCACGAGCAGTACTTC.

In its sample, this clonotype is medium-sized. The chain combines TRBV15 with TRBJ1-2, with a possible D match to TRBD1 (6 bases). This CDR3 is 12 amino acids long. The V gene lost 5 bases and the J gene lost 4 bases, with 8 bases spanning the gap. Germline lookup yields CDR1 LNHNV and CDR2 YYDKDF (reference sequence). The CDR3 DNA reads TGTGCCACCAGCCTGGGGGCCTATGGCTACACCTTC. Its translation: CATSLGAYGYTF.

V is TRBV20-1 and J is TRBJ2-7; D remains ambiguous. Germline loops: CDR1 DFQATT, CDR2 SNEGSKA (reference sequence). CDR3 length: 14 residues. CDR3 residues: CSALEGAASYEQYF. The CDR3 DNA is TGCAGCGCCCTAGAAGGCGCCGCCTCCTACGAGCAGTACTTC.

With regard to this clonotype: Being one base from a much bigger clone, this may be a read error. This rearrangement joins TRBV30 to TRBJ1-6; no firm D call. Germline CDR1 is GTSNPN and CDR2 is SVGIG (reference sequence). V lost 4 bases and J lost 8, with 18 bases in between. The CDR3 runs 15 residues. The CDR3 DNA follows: TGTGCCTGGACAGCCTTAGTTGGGGTGGATTCACCCCTCCACTTT. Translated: CAWTALVGVDSPLHF. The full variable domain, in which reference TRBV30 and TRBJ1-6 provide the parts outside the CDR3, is SQTIHQWPATLVQPVGSPLSLECTVEGTSNPNLYWYRQAAGRGLQLLFYSVGIGQISSEVPQNLSASRPQDRQFILSSKKLLLSDSGFYLCAWTALVGVDSPLHFGNGTRLTVT.

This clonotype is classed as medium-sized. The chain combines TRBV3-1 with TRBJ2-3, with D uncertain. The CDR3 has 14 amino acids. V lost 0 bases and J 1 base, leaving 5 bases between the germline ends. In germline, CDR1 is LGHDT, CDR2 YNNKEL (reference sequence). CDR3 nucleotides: TGTGCCAGCAGCCAAGAGTGGGGCACAGATACGCAGTATTTT. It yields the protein CASSQEWGTDTQYF.

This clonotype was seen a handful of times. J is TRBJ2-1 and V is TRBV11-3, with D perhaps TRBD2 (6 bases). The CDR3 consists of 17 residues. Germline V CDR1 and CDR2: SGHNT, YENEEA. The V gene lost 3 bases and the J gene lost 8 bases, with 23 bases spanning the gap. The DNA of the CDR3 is TGTGCCAGCAGCTTCAATGACCAGGAGGGCCTTTTAGATGAGCAGTTCTTC. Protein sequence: CASSFNDQEGLLDEQFF.

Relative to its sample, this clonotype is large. CDR3 amino acids: CATSDPHEQFF. As DNA, the CDR3 is TGTGCCACCAGTGACCCCCACGAGCAGTTCTTC. The rearrangement joins TRBV24-1 to TRBJ2-1; D not certain. V lost 4 bases and J 10 bases, leaving 7 bases between the germline ends. This CDR3 is built from 11 residues. Germline assignment: CDR1 KGHDR and CDR2 SFDVKD.

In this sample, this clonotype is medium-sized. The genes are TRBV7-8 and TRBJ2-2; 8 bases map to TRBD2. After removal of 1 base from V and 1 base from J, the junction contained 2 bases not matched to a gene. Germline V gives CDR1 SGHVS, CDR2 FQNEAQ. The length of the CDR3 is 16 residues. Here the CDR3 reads CASSLGSGGNTGELFF. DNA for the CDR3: TGTGCCAGCAGCTTAGGGAGCGGGGGGAACACCGGGGAGCTGTTTTTT.

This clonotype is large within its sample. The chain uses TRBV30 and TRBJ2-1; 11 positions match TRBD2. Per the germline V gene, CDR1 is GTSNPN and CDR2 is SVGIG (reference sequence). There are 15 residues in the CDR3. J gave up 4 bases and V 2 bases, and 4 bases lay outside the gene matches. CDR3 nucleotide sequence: TGTGCCTGGAGTCCGACTAGCGGGGTTTACAATGAGCAGTTCTTC. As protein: CAWSPTSGVYNEQFF.

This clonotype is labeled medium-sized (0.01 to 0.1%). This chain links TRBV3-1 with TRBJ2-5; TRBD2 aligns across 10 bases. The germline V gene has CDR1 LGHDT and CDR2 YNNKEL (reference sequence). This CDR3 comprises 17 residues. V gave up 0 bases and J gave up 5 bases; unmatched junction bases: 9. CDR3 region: CASSQEPSGSKGETQYF. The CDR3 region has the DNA TGTGCCAGCAGCCAAGAACCTAGCGGGAGCAAAGGCGAGACCCAGTACTTC.